This passage covers 5 T cell receptor beta chains from one sample sequenced in a study of chemoradiotherapy in HPV16-positive cancers (dated by TCRdb to between 2021 and 2023). Receptor amplification or capture employed the immunoSEQ multiplex PCR assay. In its TCRdb copy, this immuneACCESS table keeps in-frame sequences only and misses some clones. Where compared with another copy, unresolved V genes explain less than half of these, and the others have no known cause. The sample table contains 750 to 1,000 clones; only one count was recorded for 80% to 90% of them. Of the sample, around 3.1% is held by the ten largest clones. The material was tumor tissue, obtained from a patient who underwent chemoradiotherapy. The origin of the receptors is a human donor with HPV-associated anogenital cancer.

The chain combines TRBV10-3 with TRBJ1-2, with a possible D match to TRBD1 (5 bases). The CDR3 has 12 amino acids. Trimming took 10 bases from V and 8 from J, leaving 17 bases between them. Looked up from germline, CDR1 is ENHRY and CDR2 is SYGVKD. CDR3 DNA: TGTGCCACTCAGGGTAGGCCCAGAGGCTACACCTTC. Amino acids: CATQGRPRGYTF.

The chain has TRBV6-1 and TRBJ2-2; 7 bases match TRBD2. The CDR3 runs 15 residues. In germline, CDR1 is MNHNS, CDR2 SASEGT. V was pared by 2 bases and J by 4 bases, with 4 bases of the junction left unmatched. CDR3 residues: CASSELSGATGELFF. The CDR3 nucleotides read TGTGCCAGCAGTGAATTGAGCGGGGCCACCGGGGAGCTGTTTTTT.

The CDR3 is CASSLGRGYEQYF. The CDR3 DNA follows: TGTGCCAGCAGCTTGGGCAGGGGCTACGAGCAGTACTTC. The gene calls are TRBV7-2 and TRBJ2-7; possible D gene TRBD1, 6 bases. The CDR3 covers 13 residues. V lost 3 bases, J lost 3 bases, and 9 bases lay in between. Germline CDR1 reads SGHTA; CDR2 reads FQGNSA.

This clone was seen just once. The V gene is TRBV18, the J gene TRBJ2-5, with 8 bases identical to TRBD1. The junction had 10 bases not matched to a gene; V was cut back by 3 bases and J by 1 base. The CDR3 runs to 17 residues. Germline V CDR1 and CDR2: KGHSH, LQKENI. CDR3: CASSPTGGRGLQETQYF. CDR3 coding DNA: TGTGCCAGCTCACCTACAGGGGGTAGGGGCCTCCAAGAGACCCAGTACTTC.

This clone was seen only a few times. V usage is TRBV11-2 and J usage is TRBJ2-7, with D possibly TRBD2 on 7 matching bases. CDR1 and CDR2 from the germline V gene are SGHAT and FQNNGV. Between the trimmed V and J ends, which lost 4 bases and 2 bases, there was a span of 15 bases. This CDR3 comprises 15 residues. CDR3 in amino acids: CASSSTRGGAYEQYF. The CDR3 DNA follows: TGTGCCAGCAGCTCAACCCGAGGGGGGGCCTACGAGCAGTACTTC.